This TCR beta chain derives from a study of blood T cell repertoires in COVID-19. Whole-study context: T cells, B-cell-depleted T cells, or PBMCs provided the cDNA or gDNA that served as material.

This clone was detected many times. The length of the CDR3 is 16 residues. J gave up 7 bases and V 3 bases, and 13 bases lay outside the gene matches. CDR1 and CDR2 (germline): SGHNT, YYREEE (reference sequence). Sequencing used immunoSEQ multiplex PCR; TCRdb keeps in-frame clones, though not all of them. The table lists 130,000 or so clones, roughly four fifths of them singletons. This receptor was identified in a human donor in a cohort sampled during active COVID-19. V and J are TRBV5-4 and TRBJ2-1, with 7 nucleotides matching TRBD2. The sequenced sample consisted of peripheral blood. The CDR3 sequence is CASSWGRAGVGNEQFF. Written as DNA, the CDR3 is TGTGCCAGCAGCTGGGGCCGGGCGGGGGTAGGGAATGAGCAGTTCTTC.